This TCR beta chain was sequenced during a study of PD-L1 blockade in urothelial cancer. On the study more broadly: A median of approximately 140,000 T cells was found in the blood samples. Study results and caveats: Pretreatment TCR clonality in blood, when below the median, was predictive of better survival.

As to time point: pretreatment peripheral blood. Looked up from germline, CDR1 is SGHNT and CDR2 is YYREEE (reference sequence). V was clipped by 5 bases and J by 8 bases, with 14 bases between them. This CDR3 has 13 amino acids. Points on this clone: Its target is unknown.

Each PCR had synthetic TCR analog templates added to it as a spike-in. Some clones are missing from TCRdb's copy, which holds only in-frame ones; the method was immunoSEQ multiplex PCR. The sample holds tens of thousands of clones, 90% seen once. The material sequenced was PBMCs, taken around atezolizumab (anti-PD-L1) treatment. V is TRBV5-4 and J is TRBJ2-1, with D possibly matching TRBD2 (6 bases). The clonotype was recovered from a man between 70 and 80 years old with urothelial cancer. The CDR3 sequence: CASSFQTSHEQFF. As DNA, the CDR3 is TGTGCCAGCAGTTTCCAGACTAGTCATGAGCAGTTCTTC.